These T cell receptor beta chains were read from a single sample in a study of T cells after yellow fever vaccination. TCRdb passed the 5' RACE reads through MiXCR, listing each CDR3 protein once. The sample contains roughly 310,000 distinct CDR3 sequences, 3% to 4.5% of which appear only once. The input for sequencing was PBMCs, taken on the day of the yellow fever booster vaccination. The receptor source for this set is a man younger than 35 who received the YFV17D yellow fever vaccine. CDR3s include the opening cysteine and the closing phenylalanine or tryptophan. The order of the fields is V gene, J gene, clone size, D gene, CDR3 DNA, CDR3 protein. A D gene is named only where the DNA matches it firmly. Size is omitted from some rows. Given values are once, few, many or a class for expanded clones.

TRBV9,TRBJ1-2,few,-,TGTGCCAGCTCGAGGGAGGCAATTTATGGCTACACCTTC,CASSREAIYGYTF
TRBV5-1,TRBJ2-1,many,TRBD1,TGCGCCAGCAGTTACCGGGACAGCTACAATGAGCAGTTCTTC,CASSYRDSYNEQFF
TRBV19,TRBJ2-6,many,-,TGTGCCAGTACCATCTCTGGGGCCAACGTCCTGACTTTC,CASTISGANVLTF
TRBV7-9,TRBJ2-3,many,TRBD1,TGTGCCAGCAGCCCTGACCCGGGACAGGGCACAGATACGCAGTATTTT,CASSPDPGQGTDTQYF
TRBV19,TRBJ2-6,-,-,TGTGCCAGTAGTATGGGGAGATACTCTGGGGCCAACGTCCTGACTTTC,CASSMGRYSGANVLTF
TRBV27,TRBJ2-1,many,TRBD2,TGTGCCAGCAGTTCCCTTGGCGGGGGAGGATCATTTAATGAGCAGTTCTTC,CASSSLGGGGSFNEQFF
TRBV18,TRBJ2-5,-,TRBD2,TGTGCCAGCTCACCACTATTTTCCAGCGGGGCCAACCAAGAGACCCAGTACTTC,CASSPLFSSGANQETQYF
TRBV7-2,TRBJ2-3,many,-,TGTGCCAGCAGCCCTCAGGGGACCACAGATACGCAGTATTTT,CASSPQGTTDTQYF
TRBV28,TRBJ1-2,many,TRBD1,TGTGCCAGCAGTTTGTCGCCGGGACAGGCAACCTATGGCTACACCTTC,CASSLSPGQATYGYTF
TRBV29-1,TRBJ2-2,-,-,TGCAGCGTTTCCAGGGTGGGGACCGGGGAGCTGTTTTTT,CSVSRVGTGELFF
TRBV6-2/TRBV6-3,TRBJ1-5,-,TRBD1,TGTGCCAGCAATGACAGGGGGGCAACTCAGCCCCAGCATTTT,CASNDRGATQPQHF
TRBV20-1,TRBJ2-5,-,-,TGCAGTGCTAGCTCCCCCATGGGCGAGGAAGAGACCCAGTACTTC,CSASSPMGEEETQYF
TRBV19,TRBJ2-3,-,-,TGTGCCAGTAGTATCATCGGGTTACCAGATACGCAGTATTTT,CASSIIGLPDTQYF
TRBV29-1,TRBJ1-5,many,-,TGCAGCGTTGGTGATGGGTTGCTCGGCAATCAGCCCCAGCATTTT,CSVGDGLLGNQPQHF
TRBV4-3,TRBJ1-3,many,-,TGCGCCAGCAGCCAAGAGGAAGCAGCAAACTCTGGAAACACCATATATTTT,CASSQEEAANSGNTIYF
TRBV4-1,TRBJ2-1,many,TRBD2,TGCGCCAGCAGCCAAGTGGTGGCGGGGGGGCCCTATGAGCAGTTCTTC,CASSQVVAGGPYEQFF
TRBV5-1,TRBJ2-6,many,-,TGCGCCAGCAGCGAGGACGGGTCTGGGGCCAACGTCCTGACTTTC,CASSEDGSGANVLTF
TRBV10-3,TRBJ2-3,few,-,TGTGCCATCAGTGAGTCGTGGGGATCGGACACAGATACGCAGTATTTT,CAISESWGSDTDTQYF
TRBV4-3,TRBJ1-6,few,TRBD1,TGCGCCAGCAGCATAATGACCGGGACAGCCTTAAATTCACCCCTCCACTTT,CASSIMTGTALNSPLHF
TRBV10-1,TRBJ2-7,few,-,TGCGCCAGCAGTCGCCGGGAGCACGAGCAGTACTTC,CASSRREHEQYF
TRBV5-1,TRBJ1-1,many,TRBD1,TGCGCCAGCAGCGGGGAACAGGGGCGGCGGAACACTGAAGCTTTCTTT,CASSGEQGRRNTEAFF
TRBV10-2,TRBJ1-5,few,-,TGCGCCAGCAGTGAGTCAGGGAGGGGCGCTCAGCCCCAGCATTTT,CASSESGRGAQPQHF
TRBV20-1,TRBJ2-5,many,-,TGCAGTGCCAATAGACGTAATCAAGAGACCCAGTACTTC,CSANRRNQETQYF
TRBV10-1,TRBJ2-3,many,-,TGCGCCAGCAGTGAGGGCTTGAGTAGCACAGATACGCAGTATTTT,CASSEGLSSTDTQYF
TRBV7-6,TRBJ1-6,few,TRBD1,TGTGCCAGCAGCTTGGGGACAGGGGGTTTTTCACCCCTCCACTTT,CASSLGTGGFSPLHF
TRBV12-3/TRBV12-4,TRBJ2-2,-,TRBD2,TGTGCCAGCAGTTTAGCTAGCGGGGGATCTGACACCGGGGAGCTGTTTTTT,CASSLASGGSDTGELFF
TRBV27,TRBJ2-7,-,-,TGTGCCAGCAGTTTATCTGGGGAGCAGTACTTC,CASSLSGEQYF
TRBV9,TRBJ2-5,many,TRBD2,TGTGCCAGCAGCGTAGGGGCTAGCGGGGGGAGACAAGAGACCCAGTACTTC,CASSVGASGGRQETQYF
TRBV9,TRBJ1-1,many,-,TGTGCCAGCAGCGGCGGGACACGGAACACTGAAGCTTTCTTT,CASSGGTRNTEAFF
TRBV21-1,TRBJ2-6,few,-,TGTGCCGGGGAGCGGGACAGGTCGACTGGGGCCAACGTCCTGACTTTC,CAGERDRSTGANVLTF
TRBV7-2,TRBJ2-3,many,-,TGTGCCAGCAGGAGACTAGTTGGCACAGATACGCAGTATTTT,CASRRLVGTDTQYF
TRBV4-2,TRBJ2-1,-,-,TGTGCCAGCAGCCAAGATAACAGAGAGGGGGGGTGGGATGAGCAGTTCTTC,CASSQDNREGGWDEQFF
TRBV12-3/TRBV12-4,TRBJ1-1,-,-,TGTGCCAGCAACCGTCTTCGTGGGTTAGCTTTCTTT,CASNRLRGLAFF
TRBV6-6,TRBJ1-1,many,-,TGTGCCAGCAAAAGAGGGATGAACACTGAAGCTTTCTTT,CASKRGMNTEAFF
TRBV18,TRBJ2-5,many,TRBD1,TGTGCCAGCTCACCACCCGGGACAGGGGTGCAGACCCAGTACTTC,CASSPPGTGVQTQYF
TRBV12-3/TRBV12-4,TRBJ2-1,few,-,TGTGCCAGCAGACCGGGGATGAGCTCCTACAATGAGCAGTTCTTC,CASRPGMSSYNEQFF
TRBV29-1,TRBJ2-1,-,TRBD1,TGCAGCGCCTCCGGGACAGGGGGATTAACCCTCTACAATGAGCAGTTCTTC,CSASGTGGLTLYNEQFF
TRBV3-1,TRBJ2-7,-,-,TGTGCCAGCAGCCGGAGAAGCGTCCACGAGCAGTACTTC,CASSRRSVHEQYF
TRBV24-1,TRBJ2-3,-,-,TGTGCCACGGGGATAGGGGATACGCAGTATTTT,CATGIGDTQYF
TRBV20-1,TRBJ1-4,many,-,TGCAGTGCTGCCCCCATGGGAGGGGTGATGGGTGGACTGTTTTTT,CSAAPMGGVMGGLFF
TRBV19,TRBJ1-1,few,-,TGTGCCAGTAGTATTTCGGGGTTCACTGAAGCTTTCTTT,CASSISGFTEAFF
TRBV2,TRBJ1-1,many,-,TGTGCCAGCAGTGAATCTCTAGGAGCTTTCTTT,CASSESLGAFF